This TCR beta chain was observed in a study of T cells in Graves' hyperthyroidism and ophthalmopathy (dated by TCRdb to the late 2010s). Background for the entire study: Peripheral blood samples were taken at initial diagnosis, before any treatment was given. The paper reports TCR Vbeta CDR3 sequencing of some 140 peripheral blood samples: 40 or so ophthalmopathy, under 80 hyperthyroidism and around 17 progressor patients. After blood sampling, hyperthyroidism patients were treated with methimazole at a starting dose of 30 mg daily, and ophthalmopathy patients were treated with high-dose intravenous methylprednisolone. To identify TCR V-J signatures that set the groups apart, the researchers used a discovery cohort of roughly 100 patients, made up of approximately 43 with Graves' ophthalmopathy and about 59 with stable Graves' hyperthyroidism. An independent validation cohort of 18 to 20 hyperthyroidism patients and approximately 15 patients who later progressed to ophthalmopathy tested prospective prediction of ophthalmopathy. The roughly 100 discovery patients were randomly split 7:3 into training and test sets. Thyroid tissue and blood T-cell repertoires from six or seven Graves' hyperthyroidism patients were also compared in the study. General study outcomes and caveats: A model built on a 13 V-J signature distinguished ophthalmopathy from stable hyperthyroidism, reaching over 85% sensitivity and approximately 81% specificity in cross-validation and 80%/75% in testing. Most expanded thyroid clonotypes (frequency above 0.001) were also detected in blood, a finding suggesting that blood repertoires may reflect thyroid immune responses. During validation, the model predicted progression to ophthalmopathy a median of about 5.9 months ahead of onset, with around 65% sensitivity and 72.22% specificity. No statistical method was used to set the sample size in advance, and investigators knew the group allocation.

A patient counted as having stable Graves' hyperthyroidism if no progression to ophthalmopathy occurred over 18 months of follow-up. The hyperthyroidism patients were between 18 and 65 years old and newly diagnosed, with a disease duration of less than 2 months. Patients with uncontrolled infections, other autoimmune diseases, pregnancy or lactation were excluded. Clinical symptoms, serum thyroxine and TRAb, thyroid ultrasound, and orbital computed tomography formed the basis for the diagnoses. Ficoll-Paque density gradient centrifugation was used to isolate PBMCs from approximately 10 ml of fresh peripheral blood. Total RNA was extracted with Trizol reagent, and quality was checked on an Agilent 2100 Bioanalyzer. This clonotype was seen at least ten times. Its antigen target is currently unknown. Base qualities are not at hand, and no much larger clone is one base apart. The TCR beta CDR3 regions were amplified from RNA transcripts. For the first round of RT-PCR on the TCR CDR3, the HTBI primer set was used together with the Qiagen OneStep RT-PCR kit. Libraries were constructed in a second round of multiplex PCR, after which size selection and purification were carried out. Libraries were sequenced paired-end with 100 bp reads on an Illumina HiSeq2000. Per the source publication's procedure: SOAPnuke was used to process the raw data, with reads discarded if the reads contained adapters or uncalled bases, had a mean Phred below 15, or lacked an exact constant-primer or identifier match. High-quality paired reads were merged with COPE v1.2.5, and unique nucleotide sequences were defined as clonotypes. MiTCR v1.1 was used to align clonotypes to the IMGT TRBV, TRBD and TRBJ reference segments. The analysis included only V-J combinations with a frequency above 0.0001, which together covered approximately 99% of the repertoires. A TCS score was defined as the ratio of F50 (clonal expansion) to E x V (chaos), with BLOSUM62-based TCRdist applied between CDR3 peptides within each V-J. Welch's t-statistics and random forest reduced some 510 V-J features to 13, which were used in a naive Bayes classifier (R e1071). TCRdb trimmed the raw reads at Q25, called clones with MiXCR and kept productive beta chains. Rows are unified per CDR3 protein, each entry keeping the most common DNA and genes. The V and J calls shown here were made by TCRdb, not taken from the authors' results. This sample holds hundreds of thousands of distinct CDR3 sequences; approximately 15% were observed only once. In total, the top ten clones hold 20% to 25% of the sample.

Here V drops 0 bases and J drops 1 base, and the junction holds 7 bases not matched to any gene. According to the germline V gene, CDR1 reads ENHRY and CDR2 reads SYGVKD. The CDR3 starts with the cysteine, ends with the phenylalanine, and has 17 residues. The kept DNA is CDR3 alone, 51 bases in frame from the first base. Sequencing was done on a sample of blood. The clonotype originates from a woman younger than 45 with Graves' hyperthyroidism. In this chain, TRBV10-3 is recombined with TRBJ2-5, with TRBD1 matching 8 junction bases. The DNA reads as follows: TGTGCCATCAGTGAGTCATTTCAACAGGGGGGCCAAGAGACCCAGTACTTC. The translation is CAISESFQQGGQETQYF.